Below, 28 T cell receptor beta chains from the same sample are listed, as sequenced in a study of blood T cell repertoires in COVID-19. Data came from immunoSEQ multiplex PCR; TCRdb stores just in-frame clones and leaves some out. The data contain some 300,000 clones, over 80% of them singletons. Source material: peripheral blood. The receptor source for this set is a woman aged 45 to 65 with COVID-19, enrolled during active disease.

V is TRBV7-9 and J is TRBJ2-7; D unresolved. Germline V lookup: CDR1 SEHNR, CDR2 FQNEAQ (reference sequence). The CDR3 has 16 residues. V lost 1 base to trimming and J lost 0 bases, with 13 bases between them. The DNA of the CDR3 is TGTGCCAGCAGCTTAGGGTATAGCCTTAGCTCCTACGAGCAGTACTTC. It yields the protein CASSLGYSLSSYEQYF.

The V call is TRBV9, the J call TRBJ2-2; D is unresolved. This CDR3 is built from 14 residues. V was pared by 2 bases and J by 2 bases, with 7 bases between. Per germline, CDR1 SGDLS and CDR2 YYNGEE. The DNA for the CDR3 is TGTGCCAGCAGCGTTCGGGTTAACACCGGGGAGCTGTTTTTT. Residues: CASSVRVNTGELFF.

The rearrangement uses TRBV5-8 and TRBJ2-3, with no clear D. Germline V gene lookup returns CDR1 SGHTS and CDR2 YDEGEE. The length of the CDR3 is 13 residues. Deletions cut 0 bases from V and 4 bases from J, with 6 bases between. The CDR3 here is CASSLVRADTQYF. The CDR3 region has the DNA TGTGCCAGCAGCTTGGTACGGGCAGATACGCAGTATTTT.

The chain recombines TRBV10-2 with TRBJ2-7, with TRBD2 as a possible D gene (6 bases). Trimming shortened V by 2 bases and J by 3 bases, and 20 bases separated the two germline ends. CDR3 length: 17 residues. The V gene's germline CDR1 is WSHSY and CDR2 SAAADI. CDR3 DNA: TGCGCCAGCAGTGAGAAGGGGAGGCGCGCTGGGGTCTACGAGCAGTACTTC. It translates to CASSEKGRRAGVYEQYF.

The V and J genes are TRBV21-1 and TRBJ2-3; TRBD1 reflects the table's D call only, with no check against the DNA. TRBV21-1 is flagged as a pseudogene. The CDR3 spans 19 residues. The CDR3 region is CASSKGGQFAEKSTDTQYF. The CDR3 nucleotides are TGTGCCAGCAGCAAAGGGGGACAGTTTGCCGAGAAAAGCACAGATACGCAGTATTTT.

V usage is TRBV7-8 and J usage is TRBJ1-1; 7 nucleotides line up with TRBD1. In germline, CDR1 is SGHVS, CDR2 FQNEAQ. V dropped 5 bases and J dropped 1; count of bases not matched to a gene: 1. This CDR3 has 13 residues. The CDR3 loop is CASSRQGNTEAFF. CDR3 in DNA: TGTGCCAGCAGCCGACAGGGGAACACTGAAGCTTTCTTT.

The chain recombines TRBV25-1 with TRBJ1-2, with 10 positions matching TRBD1. The J segment lost 8 bases and the V segment lost 3 bases, leaving 3 bases of the junction unmatched. This CDR3 is built from 13 residues. CDR1 and CDR2 (germline): MGHDK, SYGVNS. CDR3 sequence reads: CASSDGTGDGYTF. CDR3 nucleotide sequence: TGTGCCAGCAGTGACGGGACAGGGGACGGCTACACCTTC.

The gene calls are TRBV11-3 and TRBJ2-7, with 8 nucleotides matching TRBD1. There are 14 residues in the CDR3. The junction had 9 bases not matched to a gene; V was cut back by 7 bases and J by 4 bases. The V gene's germline CDR1 is SGHNT and CDR2 YENEEA. CDR3 sequence (DNA): TGTGCCAGCACCCAAAGGACAGGGATTTACGAGCAGTACTTC. Its translation: CASTQRTGIYEQYF.

The V gene is TRBV7-2, the J gene TRBJ2-2; maybe TRBD2 (6 bases). Trimming shortened V by 5 bases and J by 3 bases, and 16 bases separated the two germline ends. The CDR3 totals 16 residues. CDR1 SGHTA and CDR2 FQGNSA come from the germline V gene. The CDR3 DNA sequence: TGTGCCAGCAGCCCCCACGCCCGGAGGGACACCGGGGAGCTGTTTTTT. Protein: CASSPHARRDTGELFF.

CDR3 loop: CASSLRWGPDGYTF. DNA of the CDR3: TGCGCCAGCAGCTTGCGGTGGGGGCCTGATGGCTACACCTTC. The V gene is TRBV5-1, the J gene TRBJ1-2, with D tentatively TRBD1 (6 bases). V was cut by 1 base and J by 6 bases, with 13 bases left in between. Germline assignment: CDR1 SGHRS and CDR2 YFSETQ. The CDR3 runs 14 residues. Variable domain in full (rest from reference TRBV5-1 and TRBJ1-2): KAGVTQTPRYLIKTRGQQVTLSCSPISGHRSVSWYQQTPGQGLQFLFEYFSETQRNKGNFPGRFSGRQFSNSRSEMNVSTLELGDSALYLCASSLRWGPDGYTFGSGTRLTVV.

The chain is built from TRBV5-1 and TRBJ1-3, with 10 bases fitting TRBD1. The germline CDR1 and CDR2 sequences are SGHRS and YFSETQ. The CDR3 is made up of 15 amino acids. After removal of 0 bases from V and 7 bases from J, the junction contained 4 bases not matched to a gene. The CDR3 reads CASSLATGQGNTIYF. CDR3 in DNA: TGCGCCAGCAGCTTGGCAACGGGACAGGGGAACACCATATATTTT. The full variable domain, its missing parts supplied by reference TRBV5-1 and TRBJ1-3, is KAGVTQTPRYLIKTRGQQVTLSCSPISGHRSVSWYQQTPGQGLQFLFEYFSETQRNKGNFPGRFSGRQFSNSRSEMNVSTLELGDSALYLCASSLATGQGNTIYFGEGSWLTVV.

As for this clone: The sample has other DNA sequences that encode this CDR3 too. The chain employs TRBV6-5 and TRBJ1-1, with a tentative D call TRBD1 (5 bases). This CDR3 region has 13 residues. V was clipped by 2 bases and J by 1 base, with 5 bases between them. Germline values: CDR1 MNHEY, CDR2 SVGAGI. CDR3 amino acids: CASSYGQNTEAFF. In nucleotides, the CDR3 is TGTGCCAGCAGTTACGGACAGAACACTGAAGCTTTCTTT.

The V gene is TRBV18, the J gene TRBJ1-1; D is uncertain. Trimming pared 2 bases from V and 0 bases from J, leaving 16 bases between. The germline V gene has CDR1 KGHSH and CDR2 LQKENI. The length of the CDR3 is 17 residues. This CDR3 is CASSPTTRSNMNTEAFF. CDR3 DNA: TGTGCCAGCTCACCAACGACCCGGAGTAACATGAACACTGAAGCTTTCTTT.

In this sample, this clone turned up a few times. The rearrangement links TRBV24-1 to TRBJ2-3; maybe TRBD1 (6 bases). Germline CDR1 is KGHDR and CDR2 is SFDVKD. The CDR3 sequence is 17 residues long. V was shortened by 3 bases and J by 0 bases, with 15 bases between the two germline ends. The CDR3 loop is CATSDPGQPGSTDTQYF. CDR3 DNA sequence: TGTGCCACCAGTGATCCCGGACAGCCCGGGAGCACAGATACGCAGTATTTT.

The rearrangement uses TRBV29-1 and TRBJ2-1; TRBD1 matches 7 bases. The V gene end was trimmed by 7 bases and the J gene end by 0 bases; junction bases not matched to a gene: 9. Per germline, CDR1 SQVTM and CDR2 ANQGSEA. The CDR3 covers 15 residues. The DNA for the CDR3 is TGCAGCGGGACAGGCTCAAAAAGCTCCTACAATGAGCAGTTCTTC. Translating it yields CSGTGSKSSYNEQFF.

This rearrangement joins TRBV19 to TRBJ1-6, with TRBD1 as a possible D gene (5 bases). CDR1 is LNHDA and CDR2 is SQIVND in the germline V gene (reference sequence). Trimming left V 3 bases short and J 10 bases short, with 13 bases between. The CDR3 is 14 amino acids. CDR3 nucleotides: TGTGCCAGTAGTATTGGGCAGGGAAGATCACCCCTCCACTTT. Translating gives CASSIGQGRSPLHF.

CDR3 coding DNA: TGCGCCAGCAGCCCGAGGACAGGGAGCTCCAATGAGCAGTTCTTC. Translation gives CASSPRTGSSNEQFF. The chain couples TRBV5-1 to TRBJ2-1, with 8 bases aligning to TRBD1. The J segment lost 6 bases and the V segment lost 4 bases, leaving 9 bases of the junction unmatched. The CDR3 covers 15 residues. The germline V gene encodes CDR1 SGHRS and CDR2 YFSETQ.

The chain couples TRBV13 to TRBJ2-1, with 8 bases that match TRBD1. The CDR3 covers 16 residues. The V gene end was trimmed by 6 bases and the J gene end by 3 bases; junction bases not matched to a gene: 10. In germline, CDR1 is PRHDT, CDR2 FYEKMQ (reference sequence). CDR3: CASSPVDRGNYNEQFF. Here the CDR3 DNA reads TGTGCCAGCAGTCCCGTCGACAGGGGAAACTACAATGAGCAGTTCTTC. Filled out from reference TRBV13 and TRBJ2-1, the complete variable domain reads AAGVIQSPRHLIKEKRETATLKCYPIPRHDTVYWYQQGPGQDPQFLISFYEKMQSDKGSIPDRFSAQQFSDYHSELNMSSLELGDSALYFCASSPVDRGNYNEQFFGPGTRLTVL.

This clone was seen once. The rearrangement links TRBV7-2 to TRBJ1-1; D may be TRBD1 (6 bases). V lost 3 bases, J lost 1 base, and 9 bases lay in between. Germline CDR1 and CDR2: SGHTA and FQGNSA. CDR3 length: 14 residues. CDR3 DNA sequence: TGTGCCAGCAGCTTCCAGACAGGGAACACTGAAGCTTTCTTT. Translating gives CASSFQTGNTEAFF.

V is TRBV5-5 and J is TRBJ1-5; 9 nucleotides match TRBD1. Germline assignment: CDR1 SGHKS and CDR2 YYEKEE (reference sequence). Losses at the gene ends were 4 bases for V and 7 bases for J; bases not matched to a gene: 18. The CDR3 loop spans 18 amino acids. The CDR3 loop is CASSVDERTGALGQPQHF. DNA of the CDR3: TGTGCCAGCAGCGTGGACGAGCGGACAGGGGCCCTGGGGCAGCCCCAGCATTTT.

The CDR3 DNA reads as TGTGCCAGCAGTTACCAGGACAGGGGCGGCGAGCAGTACTTC. Its translation is CASSYQDRGGEQYF. V and J are TRBV6-5 and TRBJ2-7, with 9 bases lining up with TRBD1. CDR1 MNHEY and CDR2 SVGAGI come from the germline V gene. This CDR3 has 14 amino acids. V shed 2 bases and J 6 bases; nucleotides not matched to a gene: 5.

The CDR3 loop is CASSSTDRFSEAFF. DNA for the CDR3: TGTGCCAGCAGCTCGACCGACAGGTTCTCCGAAGCTTTCTTT. The rearrangement links TRBV7-9 to TRBJ1-1, with D tentatively TRBD1 (6 bases). The CDR3 length is 14 residues. With 4 bases removed from V and 8 bases from J, the gap between germline ends came to 17 bases. Germline values: CDR1 SEHNR, CDR2 FQNEAQ (reference sequence).

This clone is a singleton in its sample. The chain recombines TRBV18 with TRBJ2-7; D remains unclear. Germline assignment: CDR1 KGHSH and CDR2 LQKENI. This CDR3 comprises 15 residues. V dropped 1 base and J dropped 0 bases, with 10 bases sitting between them. CDR3 protein: CASSPRVGSSYEQYF. CDR3 bases: TGTGCCAGCTCACCACGCGTGGGCAGCTCCTACGAGCAGTACTTC.

The CDR3 DNA reads TGCAGCGTAGAGATACCGGGACAGGGAAGCACTGAAGCTTTCTTT. Amino acids: CSVEIPGQGSTEAFF. J is TRBJ1-1 and V is TRBV29-1; 9 nucleotides align to TRBD1. Per the germline V gene, CDR1 is SQVTM and CDR2 is ANQGSEA. Trimming cost V 6 bases and J 4 bases; bases outside gene matches: 12. This CDR3 contains 15 residues.

The chain is built from TRBV3-1 (or the pseudogene TRBV3-2) and TRBJ1-1; possibly TRBD1 for D (5 bases). CDR1 and CDR2 from the germline V gene are LGHDT and YNNKEL (reference sequence). This CDR3 has 14 amino acids. V was trimmed by 7 bases and J by 5 bases, leaving 17 bases between them. This CDR3 reads CASTAGTHVTEAFF. The DNA of the CDR3 is TGTGCCAGCACCGCGGGGACCCACGTTACTGAAGCTTTCTTT.

The chain recombines TRBV13 with TRBJ2-3; TRBD2 aligns across 12 bases. Trimming at V came to 2 bases and at J to 1 base, leaving 4 bases not matched to a gene. The germline CDR1 and CDR2 sequences are PRHDT and FYEKMQ (reference sequence). The CDR3 runs to 17 residues. CDR3 bases: TGTGCCAGCAGCTTATCCGGACTAGCGGGGCGCACAGATACGCAGTATTTT. Amino acids: CASSLSGLAGRTDTQYF.

The rearrangement uses TRBV29-1 and TRBJ1-4, with unresolved D. Trimming stripped 0 bases from V and 8 bases from J, with 10 bases between. CDR1 is SQVTM and CDR2 is ANQGSEA in the germline V gene. The CDR3 spans 13 residues. The CDR3, as DNA: TGCAGCGTTGAAGAGGTGAGGGAAGAAAAACTGTTTTTT. It yields the protein CSVEEVREEKLFF. Using reference TRBV29-1 and TRBJ1-4 for the parts outside the CDR3, the full variable domain is SAVISQKPSRDICQRGTSLTIQCQVDSQVTMMFWYRQQPGQSLTLIATANQGSEATYESGFVIDKFPISRPNLTFSTLTVSNMSPEDSSIYLCSVEEVREEKLFFGSGTQLSVL.

V usage is TRBV27 and J usage is TRBJ1-2; tentatively, D is TRBD1 (5 bases). Trimming shortened V by 0 bases and J by 8 bases, and 10 bases separated the two germline ends. CDR3 size: 13 residues. Germline V gene data show CDR1 as MNHEY and CDR2 as SMNVEV (reference sequence). CDR3 residues: CASSLSGGTGYTF. DNA for the CDR3: TGTGCCAGCAGTTTATCAGGAGGGACGGGCTACACCTTC.